The entry below gives a single TCR beta chain sequence along with its context. These data come from a study of CD8 T cells in Susac syndrome. Random-hexamer reverse transcription was applied to roughly 0.5 to 1 ug RNA. Via MiXCR, TCRdb re-called the immunoSEQ multiplex PCR reads, giving one row per CDR3 protein. Among around 190,000 distinct CDR3 sequences listed, roughly 92% were seen once. Trimming pared 6 bases from V and 5 bases from J, leaving 10 bases between. This CDR3 has 11 residues. Germline-derived CDR1 and CDR2 are SQVTM and ANQGSEA. This TCR was sampled from a human donor in good health. This chain joins TRBV29-1 and TRBJ2-5; D is uncertain. Sequencing was performed on CD4+ T cells from PBMCs. The CDR3: CSVRKLETQYF. In nucleotides, the CDR3 is TGCAGCGTACGAAAGCTGGAGACCCAGTACTTC. Filled out from reference TRBV29-1 and TRBJ2-5, the complete variable domain reads SAVISQKPSRDICQRGTSLTIQCQVDSQVTMMFWYRQQPGQSLTLIATANQGSEATYESGFVIDKFPISRPNLTFSTLTVSNMSPEDSSIYLCSVRKLETQYFGPGTRLLVL.